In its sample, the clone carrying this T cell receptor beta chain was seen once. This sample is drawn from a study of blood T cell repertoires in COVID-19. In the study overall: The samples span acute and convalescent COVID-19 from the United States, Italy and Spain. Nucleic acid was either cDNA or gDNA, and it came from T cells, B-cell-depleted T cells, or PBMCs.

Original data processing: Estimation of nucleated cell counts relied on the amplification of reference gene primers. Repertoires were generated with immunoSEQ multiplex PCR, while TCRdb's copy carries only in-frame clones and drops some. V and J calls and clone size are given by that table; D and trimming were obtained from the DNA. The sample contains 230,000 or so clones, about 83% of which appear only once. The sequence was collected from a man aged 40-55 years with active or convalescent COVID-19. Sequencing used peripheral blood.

CDR3: CASSAADRARTEAFF. The CDR3 nucleotides read TGTGCCAGTAGTGCAGCGGACAGGGCGAGGACTGAAGCTTTCTTT. The chain recombines TRBV19 with TRBJ1-1, with TRBD1 matching 8 bases. The CDR3 consists of 15 residues. Germline CDR1 is LNHDA and CDR2 is SQIVND (reference sequence). The junction had 10 bases not matched to a gene; V was cut back by 5 bases and J by 5 bases.